The 14 T cell receptor beta chains reported below all come from one sample, sequenced in a study of OX40 agonist ivuxolimab in advanced cancers. The table came from immunoSEQ multiplex PCR; TCRdb's copy has only in-frame clones and leaves some out. The sample contains some 90,000 clones, roughly 87% of which appear only once. The sequencing used CD4+ or CD8+ T cells sorted from blood, collected in a trial of the OX40 agonist ivuxolimab. Receptors were obtained from an adult with an advanced solid tumor such as melanoma, head and neck, liver or kidney cancer.

The chain links TRBV4-3 to TRBJ2-2; maybe TRBD1 (6 bases). Looked up from germline, CDR1 is LGHNA and CDR2 is YSLEER. The CDR3 has 17 amino acids. The ends were cut back, 1 base at V and 1 base at J, with 13 bases in the middle. In DNA, the CDR3 is TGCGCCAGCAGCCAAGGGATTACAGGGCTGAACACCGGGGAGCTGTTTTTT. Translating it yields CASSQGITGLNTGELFF.

In nucleotides, the CDR3 is TGCGCCAGCAGTCCGCCAGGGGGCAGGCGCAACGGCTACACCTTC. This translates into CASSPPGGRRNGYTF. The J gene is TRBJ1-2, the V gene TRBV5-1; 8 bases align to TRBD1. CDR3 length equals 15 residues. Trimming took 5 bases from V and 8 from J; bases not matched to a gene: 14. Germline V gene sequence: CDR1 SGHRS, CDR2 YFSETQ. Full variable domain (missing parts from reference TRBV5-1 and TRBJ1-2): KAGVTQTPRYLIKTRGQQVTLSCSPISGHRSVSWYQQTPGQGLQFLFEYFSETQRNKGNFPGRFSGRQFSNSRSEMNVSTLELGDSALYLCASSPPGGRRNGYTFGSGTRLTVV.

This rearrangement joins TRBV5-1 to TRBJ2-7; 8 bases map to TRBD2. CDR1 SGHRS and CDR2 YFSETQ come from the germline V gene. The CDR3 runs to 15 residues. J gave up 2 bases and V 0 bases, and 4 bases lay outside the gene matches. CDR3 sequence: CASSLGGGQTYEQYF. In DNA, the CDR3 is TGCGCCAGCAGCTTGGGCGGGGGGCAGACCTACGAGCAGTACTTC.

The chain employs TRBV7-9 and TRBJ2-3; 7 nucleotides align to TRBD1. The CDR3 is 15 residues long. V dropped 1 base and J dropped 4; count of bases not matched to a gene: 5. Per germline, CDR1 SEHNR and CDR2 FQNEAQ (reference sequence). DNA of the CDR3: TGTGCCAGCAGCTTAGTGCAGCAGGGGGCAGATACGCAGTATTTT. Residues: CASSLVQQGADTQYF.

The chain has TRBV4-2 and TRBJ1-1, with no clear D. CDR3 length equals 15 residues. Germline V gene sequence: CDR1 LGHNA, CDR2 YNFKEQ. Trimming shortened V by 0 bases and J by 9 bases, and 17 bases separated the two germline ends. CDR3 loop: CASSQEALDGRKAFF. For the CDR3, the DNA is TGTGCCAGCAGCCAAGAAGCTCTTGATGGCCGAAAAGCTTTCTTT.

The V gene is TRBV4-1, the J gene TRBJ1-6; D is undetermined. CDR1 is MGHRA and CDR2 is YSYEKL in the germline V gene. V lost 10 bases and J 6 bases, leaving 19 bases between the germline ends. There are 15 residues in the CDR3. CDR3 residues: CATKTAPTANSPLHF. The CDR3, as DNA: TGCGCCACCAAGACCGCCCCAACCGCTAATTCACCCCTCCACTTT.

The rearrangement links TRBV19 to TRBJ2-5; TRBD2 agrees at 9 bases. The CDR3 consists of 15 residues. The germline V gene encodes CDR1 LNHDA and CDR2 SQIVND (reference sequence). J gave up 1 base and V 4 bases, and 4 bases lay outside the gene matches. CDR3 amino acids: CASSTIAGAQETQYF. The CDR3 DNA follows: TGTGCCAGTAGTACTATAGCGGGGGCCCAAGAGACCCAGTACTTC.

This chain uses TRBV7-2 with TRBJ2-3, with D perhaps TRBD2 (6 bases). Trimming left V 0 bases short and J 5 bases short, with 9 bases between. Germline-derived CDR1 and CDR2 are SGHTA and FQGNSA. This CDR3 has 14 amino acids. This chain's CDR3 is CASSLAGGRDTQYF. CDR3 DNA: TGTGCCAGCAGCTTAGCGGGGGGAAGAGATACGCAGTATTTT. Drawing the rest from reference TRBV7-2 and TRBJ2-3, the complete variable domain is GAGVSQSPSNKVTEKGKDVELRCDPISGHTALYWYRQSLGQGLEFLIYFQGNSAPDKSGLPSDRFSAERTGGSVSTLTIQRTQQEDSAVYLCASSLAGGRDTQYFGPGTRLTVL.

The rearrangement uses TRBV5-1 and TRBJ2-7; D call uncertain. Germline-derived CDR1 and CDR2 are SGHRS and YFSETQ. Trimming cost V 0 bases and J 0 bases, with 7 bases left between them. CDR3 length: 14 residues. The CDR3 nucleotides are TGCGCCAGCAGCTTGGCTCTGAGCTCCTACGAGCAGTACTTC. Translation gives CASSLALSSYEQYF.

The chain combines TRBV6-1 with TRBJ1-2, with 8 bases aligning to TRBD1. The CDR3 is 17 amino acids. The germline gives CDR1 MNHNS, CDR2 SASEGT. Germline trimming cut 1 base from V and 6 bases from J; bases unmatched to any gene: 13. As DNA, the CDR3 is TGTGCCAGCAGTGAAGTAGGTGGTGGCCCGACAGGGGATGGCTACACCTTC. Translated: CASSEVGGGPTGDGYTF.

This rearrangement joins TRBV4-2 to TRBJ1-3, with TRBD1 as a possible D gene (5 bases). The V and J ends lost 0 bases and 0 bases respectively, with 24 bases between them. Per the germline V gene, CDR1 is LGHNA and CDR2 is YNFKEQ. CDR3 length: 21 amino acids. The CDR3 DNA is TGTGCCAGCAGCCAAGAGAGGATGTCGGCAGGGAGACTCTCCTCTGGAAACACCATATATTTT. Residues: CASSQERMSAGRLSSGNTIYF.

The gene calls are TRBV4-1 and TRBJ1-1, with D possibly being TRBD1 (6 bases). Trimming shortened V by 0 bases and J by 4 bases, and 9 bases separated the two germline ends. Germline V gives CDR1 MGHRA, CDR2 YSYEKL. This CDR3 spans 14 amino acids. CDR3 nucleotide sequence: TGCGCCAGCAGCCAAGACTCCAGGGGCACTGAAGCTTTCTTT. Translating it yields CASSQDSRGTEAFF.

The V call is TRBV5-1, the J call TRBJ2-7, with D maybe TRBD2 (6 bases). CDR3 length: 15 residues. Germline V gene data show CDR1 as SGHRS and CDR2 as YFSETQ. V shed 4 bases and J shed 0 bases, with 14 bases lying between them. CDR3 in DNA: TGCGCCAGCAGCCGCATGGGCGGGACCTCCTACGAGCAGTACTTC. It codes for CASSRMGGTSYEQYF.

The V gene is TRBV18, the J gene TRBJ1-6, with 7 positions matching TRBD1. The junction had 3 bases not matched to a gene; V was cut back by 0 bases and J by 7 bases. CDR1 and CDR2 (germline): KGHSH, LQKENI. This CDR3 contains 15 residues. CDR3 residues: CASSPPTGWNSPLHF. CDR3 sequence (DNA): TGTGCCAGCTCACCACCGACAGGGTGGAATTCACCCCTCCACTTT.